This T cell receptor beta chain was profiled in a study of CD8 T cells in Susac syndrome. V gave up 1 base and J gave up 13 bases, with 12 bases separating them. This CDR3 contains 12 residues. Germline V CDR1 and CDR2: SGHRS, YFSETQ. Reverse transcription of about 0.45 to 1 ug RNA used random hexamers. Amplification of TCR beta CDR3 spanned 54 Vbeta and 13 Jbeta via immunoSEQ multiplex PCR. TCRdb itself ran the immunoSEQ multiplex PCR reads through MiXCR, one entry per CDR3 protein. The sample has some 190,000 distinct CDR3 sequences, approximately 95% seen once; the top ten hold over 0.08%. The sequence was obtained from a human donor in good health. The specimen was CD4+ T cells from PBMCs. V and J are TRBV5-1 and TRBJ2-4, with D maybe TRBD1 (5 bases). The CDR3 loop reads CASSLTGSLQYF. CDR3 nucleotides: TGCGCCAGCAGCTTGACAGGTTCCCTGCAGTACTTC.